These 14 T cell receptor beta chains share one sample of origin, sequenced in a study of breast tumors, draining lymph nodes, adjacent tissues. TCRdb processed the multiplex PCR reads anew with MiXCR; each CDR3 protein has one entry. The table includes about 230,000 distinct CDR3 sequences, 32% detected once. Axillary draining lymph nodes of breast cancer patients supplied the node samples. The sample consisted of axillary lymph node tissue. These receptors were obtained from a female donor with breast cancer. Some clones in this sample may be carry-over from other donors' samples.

This clonotype was seen more than once but under ten times. A much more abundant neighbour one base away suggests this may be a read error. V usage is TRBV5-4 and J usage is TRBJ2-7; tentatively, D is TRBD1 (5 bases). V was cut by 1 base and J by 5 bases, with 10 bases left in between. The germline V gene has CDR1 SGHNT and CDR2 YYREEE (reference sequence). This CDR3 has 13 residues. This chain's CDR3 is CASSLKQANEQYF. The CDR3 coding sequence is TGTGCCAGCAGCTTGAAACAGGCAAACGAGCAGTACTTC.

This clonotype was seen only a few times. A much larger clonotype is one base distant, so this may be a read error. The chain has TRBV9 and TRBJ2-1, with 8 positions matching TRBD2. CDR1 is SGDLS, CDR2 YYNGEE, per germline. The CDR3 is 15 amino acids. The chain's CDR3 is CASSVGSGVYNEPFF. The CDR3 region has the DNA TGTGCCAGCAGCGTAGGTAGCGGGGTCTACAATGAGCCGTTCTTC. Full variable domain (missing parts from reference TRBV9 and TRBJ2-1): DSGVTQTPKHLITATGQRVTLRCSPRSGDLSVYWYQQSLDQGLQFLIQYYNGEERAKGNILERFSAQQFPDLHSELNLSSLELGDSALYFCASSVGSGVYNEPFFGPGTRLTVL.

Many counts were recorded for this clonotype. V gene TRBV20-1 combines with J gene TRBJ1-5; no clear D. This CDR3 contains 14 residues. The germline gives CDR1 DFQATT, CDR2 SNEGSKA (reference sequence). Trimming removed 7 bases at V and 2 bases at J, with 15 bases between. The CDR3 DNA sequence: TGCAGTGGGGGTCTCCCCGGGGGCAATCAGCCCCAGCATTTT. Translated: CSGGLPGGNQPQHF.

This clonotype was detected ten times or more. V gene TRBV20-1 combines with J gene TRBJ1-5; the D is unclear. Trimming shortened V by 0 bases and J by 3 bases, and 3 bases separated the two germline ends. Germline V gives CDR1 DFQATT, CDR2 SNEGSKA (reference sequence). This CDR3 is built from 12 residues. The DNA of the CDR3 is TGCAGTGCTAGAGAGCCCAATCAGCCCCAGCATTTT. Amino acid sequence: CSAREPNQPQHF.

This clonotype occurred many times. The gene calls are TRBV12-3 or TRBV12-4 and TRBJ2-1; no definite D call. Trimming left V 3 bases short and J 1 base short, with 10 bases between. This CDR3 is built from 15 residues. The CDR3 DNA reads as TGTGCCAGCAGTTTTATGAGCAGATCCTACAATGAGCAGTTCTTC. Residues: CASSFMSRSYNEQFF.

This clonotype was found many times. The germline gene is not matched at one end of the junction; a read error may be the cause. The chain combines TRBV20-1 with TRBJ2-4; 14 bases agree with TRBD2. This CDR3 has 14 amino acids. Germline V gene lookup returns CDR1 DFQATT and CDR2 SNEGSKA (reference sequence). The CDR3 reads CSAKGLAGEGHLNF. CDR3 sequence (DNA): TGCAGTGCTAAGGGACTAGCGGGAGAGGGGCATTTGAACTTC.

Concerning this clonotype: Without the conserved terminal phenylalanine or tryptophan, this CDR3 likely stems from a read error. The limits of the CDR3 on the DNA are not certain, so only TCRdb's listed CDR3 is given. CDR3 in amino acids: CSARGLAGVNTQYL. The V and J genes are TRBV20-1 and TRBJ2-3; TRBD2 reflects the table's D call only, with no check against the DNA. In germline, CDR1 is DFQATT, CDR2 SNEGSKA (reference sequence). The CDR3 region is 14 residues in length, termini included.

This clonotype was recorded at least ten times. The chain recombines TRBV12-3 or TRBV12-4 with TRBJ2-3; D ambiguous. Trimming pared 5 bases from V and 5 bases from J, leaving 8 bases between. The CDR3 extends over 12 amino acids. The CDR3 spells CASSIVVDTQYF. CDR3 in DNA: TGTGCCAGCAGTATCGTCGTAGATACGCAGTATTTT.

This rearrangement joins TRBV12-5 to TRBJ1-2; D is ambiguous. The CDR3 is 14 amino acids. Germline V lookup: CDR1 LGHNT, CDR2 FRNRAP. V gave up 4 bases and J gave up 2 bases, with 11 bases separating them. CDR3 in DNA: TGTGCTAGTGGTTATGAGGGTCCAAACTATGGCTACACCTTC. It yields the protein CASGYEGPNYGYTF.

V usage is TRBV19 and J usage is TRBJ1-4; TRBD1 matches 11 bases. The CDR3 extends over 17 amino acids. The V segment lost 4 bases and the J segment 5 bases; nucleotides outside the gene matches: 9. CDR1 is LNHDA and CDR2 is SQIVND in the germline V gene (reference sequence). CDR3 bases: TGTGCCAGTAGTACCGGGTGGACAGGGGGCCCCAATGAAAAACTGTTTTTT. Translating gives CASSTGWTGGPNEKLFF.

This clonotype has ten or more counts. The chain employs TRBV5-1 and TRBJ2-7; TRBD2 matches 9 bases. This CDR3 is 17 amino acids long. Germline values: CDR1 SGHRS, CDR2 YFSETQ. V dropped 0 bases and J dropped 7; count of bases not matched to a gene: 14. CDR3 nucleotides: TGCGCCAGCAGCTTGGCCAGGGGAGTAGCGGGAGTGGGGGAGCAGTACTTC. It is translated as CASSLARGVAGVGEQYF.

The sample holds many counts of this clonotype. CDR3 nucleotides: TGCAGTGCCCCGGGACAGGCAGCCTACGAGCAGTACTTC. Protein: CSAPGQAAYEQYF. The chain employs TRBV20-1 and TRBJ2-7; TRBD1 matches 8 bases. The CDR3 runs 13 residues. V lost 6 bases, J lost 2 bases, and 6 bases stayed unmatched. Germline CDR1 DFQATT, CDR2 SNEGSKA (reference sequence).

This chain joins TRBV18 and TRBJ2-1; 8 bases map to TRBD1. The germline V gene encodes CDR1 KGHSH and CDR2 LQKENI. Losses at the gene ends were 2 bases for V and 7 bases for J; bases not matched to a gene: 7. The CDR3 extends over 15 amino acids. The CDR3 protein is CASSPRDRGDNEQFF. The CDR3 DNA is TGTGCCAGCTCACCAAGAGACAGGGGAGATAATGAGCAGTTCTTC.

This clonotype was seen more than once but under ten times. The gene calls are TRBV3-1 and TRBJ2-1; perhaps TRBD2 as D (6 bases). V lost 2 bases, J lost 9 bases, and 8 bases lay in between. This CDR3 has 12 amino acids. From germline, CDR1 is LGHDT and CDR2 YNNKEL (reference sequence). The CDR3 sequence: CASSQLGGEQFF. CDR3 nucleotide sequence: TGTGCCAGCAGCCAATTGGGAGGTGAGCAGTTCTTC.